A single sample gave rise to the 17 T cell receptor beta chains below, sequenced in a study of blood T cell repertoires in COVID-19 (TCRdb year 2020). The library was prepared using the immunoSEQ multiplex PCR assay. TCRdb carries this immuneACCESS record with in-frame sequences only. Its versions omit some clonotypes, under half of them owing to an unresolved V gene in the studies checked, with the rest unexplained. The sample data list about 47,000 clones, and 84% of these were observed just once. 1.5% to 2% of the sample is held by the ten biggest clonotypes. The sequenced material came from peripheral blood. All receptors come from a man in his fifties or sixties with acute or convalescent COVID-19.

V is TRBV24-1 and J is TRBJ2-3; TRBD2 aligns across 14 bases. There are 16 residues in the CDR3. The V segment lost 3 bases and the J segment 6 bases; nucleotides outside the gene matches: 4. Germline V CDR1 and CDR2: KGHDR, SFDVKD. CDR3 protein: CATSDMGTSGSDTQYF. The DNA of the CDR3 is TGTGCCACCAGTGATATGGGGACTAGCGGGAGTGATACGCAGTATTTT.

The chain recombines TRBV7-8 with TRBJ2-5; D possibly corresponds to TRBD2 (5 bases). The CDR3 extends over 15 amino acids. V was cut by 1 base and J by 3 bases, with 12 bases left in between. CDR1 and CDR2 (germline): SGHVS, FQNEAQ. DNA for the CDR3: TGTGCCAGCAGCTTAGTGCGCGCAGCGGAAGAGACCCAGTACTTC. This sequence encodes CASSLVRAAEETQYF.

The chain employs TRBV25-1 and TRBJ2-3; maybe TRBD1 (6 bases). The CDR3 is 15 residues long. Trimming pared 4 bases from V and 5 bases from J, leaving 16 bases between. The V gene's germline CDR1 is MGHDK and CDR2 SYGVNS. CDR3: CASSAPPSRGDTQYF. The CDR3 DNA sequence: TGTGCCAGCAGTGCTCCCCCTAGCAGGGGAGATACGCAGTATTTT.

CDR3 bases: TGTGCCAGCAGCCCTCGAGACTCCCGGGGTGGTGAAAAACTGTTTTTT. Translating it yields CASSPRDSRGGEKLFF. The chain is built from TRBV7-8 and TRBJ1-4, with unresolved D. The CDR3 consists of 16 residues. Trimming stripped 5 bases from V and 7 bases from J, with 20 bases between. Germline V CDR1 and CDR2: SGHVS, FQNEAQ.

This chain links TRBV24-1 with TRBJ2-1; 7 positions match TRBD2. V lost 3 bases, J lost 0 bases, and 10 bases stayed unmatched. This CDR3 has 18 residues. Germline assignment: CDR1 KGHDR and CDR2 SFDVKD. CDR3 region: CATSDPGASGSSYNEQFF. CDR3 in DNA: TGTGCCACCAGTGATCCCGGAGCTAGCGGTAGCTCCTACAATGAGCAGTTCTTC.

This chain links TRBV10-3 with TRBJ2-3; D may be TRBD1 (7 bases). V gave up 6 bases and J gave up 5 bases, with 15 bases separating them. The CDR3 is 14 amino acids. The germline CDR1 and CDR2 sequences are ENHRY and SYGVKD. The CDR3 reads CAIRIRQGLDTQYF. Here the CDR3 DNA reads TGTGCCATCAGGATCCGACAGGGACTAGATACGCAGTATTTT.

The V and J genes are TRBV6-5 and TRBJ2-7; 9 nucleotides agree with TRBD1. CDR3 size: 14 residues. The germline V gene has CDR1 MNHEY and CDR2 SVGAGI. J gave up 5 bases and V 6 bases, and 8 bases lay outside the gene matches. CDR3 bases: TGTGCCAGCAGCCGACCGGGACAGGGTAACGAGCAGTACTTC. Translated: CASSRPGQGNEQYF.

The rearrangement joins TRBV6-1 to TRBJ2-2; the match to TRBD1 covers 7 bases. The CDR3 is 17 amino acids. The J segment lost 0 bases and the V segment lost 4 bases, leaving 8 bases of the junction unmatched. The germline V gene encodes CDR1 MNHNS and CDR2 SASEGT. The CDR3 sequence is CASSARDSPANTGELFF. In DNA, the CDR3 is TGTGCCAGCAGTGCTCGGGACAGCCCTGCGAACACCGGGGAGCTGTTTTTT.

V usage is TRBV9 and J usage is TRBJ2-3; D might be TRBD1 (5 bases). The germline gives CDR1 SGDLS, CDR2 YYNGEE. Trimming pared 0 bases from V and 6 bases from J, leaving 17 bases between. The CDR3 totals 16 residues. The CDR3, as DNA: TGTGCCAGCAGCGTAGTAGGGGTAGGTCCGGAGGATACGCAGTATTTT. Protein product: CASSVVGVGPEDTQYF.

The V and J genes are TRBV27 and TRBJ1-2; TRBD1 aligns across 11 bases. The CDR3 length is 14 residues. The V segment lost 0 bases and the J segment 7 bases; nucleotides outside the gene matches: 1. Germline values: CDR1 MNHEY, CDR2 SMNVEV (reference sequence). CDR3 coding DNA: TGTGCCAGCAGTTTATCGGGGACAGGGGGTGGCTACACCTTC. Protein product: CASSLSGTGGGYTF.

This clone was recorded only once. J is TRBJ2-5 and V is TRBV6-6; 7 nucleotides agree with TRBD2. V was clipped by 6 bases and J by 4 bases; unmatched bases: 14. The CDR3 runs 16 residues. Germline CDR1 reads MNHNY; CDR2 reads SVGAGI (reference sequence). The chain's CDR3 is CASRLPRGVERETQYF. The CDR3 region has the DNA TGTGCCAGCAGACTCCCACGGGGGGTTGAGCGAGAGACCCAGTACTTC.

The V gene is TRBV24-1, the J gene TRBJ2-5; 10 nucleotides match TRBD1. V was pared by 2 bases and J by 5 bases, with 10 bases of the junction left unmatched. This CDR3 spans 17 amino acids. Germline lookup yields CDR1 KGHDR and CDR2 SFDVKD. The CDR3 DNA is TGTGCCACCAGTGATTCCGATGACAGGGGGCGACGGGAGACCCAGTACTTC. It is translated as CATSDSDDRGRRETQYF.

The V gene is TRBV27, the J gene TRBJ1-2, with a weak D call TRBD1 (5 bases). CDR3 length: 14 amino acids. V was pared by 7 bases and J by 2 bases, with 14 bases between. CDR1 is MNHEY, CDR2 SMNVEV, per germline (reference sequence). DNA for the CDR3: TGTGCCAGCACCCAGCCCGGGGGGAACTATGGCTACACCTTC. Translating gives CASTQPGGNYGYTF.

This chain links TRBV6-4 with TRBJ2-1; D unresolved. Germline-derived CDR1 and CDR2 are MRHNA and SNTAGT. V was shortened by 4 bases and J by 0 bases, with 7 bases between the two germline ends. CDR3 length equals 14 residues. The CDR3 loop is CASSVASSYNEQFF. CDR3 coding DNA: TGTGCCAGCAGTGTTGCTAGCTCCTACAATGAGCAGTTCTTC.

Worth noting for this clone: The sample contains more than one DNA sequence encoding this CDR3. Written as DNA, the CDR3 is TGTGCCAGTAGTACCCCGGGACAGGGGACTCAGCCCCAGCATTTT. This codes for CASSTPGQGTQPQHF. V gene TRBV19 combines with J gene TRBJ1-5; 10 nucleotides match TRBD1. The CDR3 consists of 15 residues. The J segment lost 6 bases and the V segment lost 4 bases, leaving 6 bases of the junction unmatched. Germline V lookup: CDR1 LNHDA, CDR2 SQIVND (reference sequence).

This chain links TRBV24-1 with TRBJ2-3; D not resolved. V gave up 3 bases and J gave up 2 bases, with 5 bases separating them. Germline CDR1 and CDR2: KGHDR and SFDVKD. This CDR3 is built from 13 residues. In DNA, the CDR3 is TGTGCCACCAGTGATGACTTCACAGATACGCAGTATTTT. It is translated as CATSDDFTDTQYF.

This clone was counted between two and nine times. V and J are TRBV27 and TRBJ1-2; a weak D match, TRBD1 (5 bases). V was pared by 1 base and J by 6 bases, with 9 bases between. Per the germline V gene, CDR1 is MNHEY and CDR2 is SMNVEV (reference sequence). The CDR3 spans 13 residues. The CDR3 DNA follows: TGTGCCAGCAGTTTATTCTGGGGGGATGGCTACACCTTC. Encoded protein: CASSLFWGDGYTF.